This TCR beta chain appears in the sequencing data of a study of post-analysis software for immune sequencing data. About the study: Relapsing-remitting, secondary progressive and progressive-relapsing multiple sclerosis courses were included.

Tagging with unique molecular identifiers was a feature of the TCR beta cDNA libraries. There were about 0.85 to 11 million T cells, and around 460,000 cDNA molecules came from them. Each CDR3 protein gets one entry after TCRdb re-called the PCR reads with MiXCR. The top ten clones hold 4% to 5% of a sample with approximately 730,000 distinct CDR3 sequences, about half of them seen once. The CDR3 extends over 15 amino acids. CDR1 and CDR2 (germline): SQVTM, ANQGSEA. The study, taken as a whole, reports: When patients were compared with controls, a handful of TRBV segments were more frequent, TRBV5-6, TRBV5-1 and TRBV20-1 among them. For normalized Chao1 diversity, multiple sclerosis patients scored significantly lower than controls did. Batch-mates among the samples co-clustered strongly by F measure.

As regards this clonotype: Antigen: not known.

This receptor was taken from a girl between 5 and 17 years old with multiple sclerosis. The chain carries TRBV29-1 and TRBJ2-1; TRBD2 agrees at 9 bases. The material sequenced was blood. CDR3 DNA: TGCAGTGGCCAGGGTAGAGCGGGAGGTTCCAATGAGCAGTTCTTC. Its protein product is CSGQGRAGGSNEQFF.